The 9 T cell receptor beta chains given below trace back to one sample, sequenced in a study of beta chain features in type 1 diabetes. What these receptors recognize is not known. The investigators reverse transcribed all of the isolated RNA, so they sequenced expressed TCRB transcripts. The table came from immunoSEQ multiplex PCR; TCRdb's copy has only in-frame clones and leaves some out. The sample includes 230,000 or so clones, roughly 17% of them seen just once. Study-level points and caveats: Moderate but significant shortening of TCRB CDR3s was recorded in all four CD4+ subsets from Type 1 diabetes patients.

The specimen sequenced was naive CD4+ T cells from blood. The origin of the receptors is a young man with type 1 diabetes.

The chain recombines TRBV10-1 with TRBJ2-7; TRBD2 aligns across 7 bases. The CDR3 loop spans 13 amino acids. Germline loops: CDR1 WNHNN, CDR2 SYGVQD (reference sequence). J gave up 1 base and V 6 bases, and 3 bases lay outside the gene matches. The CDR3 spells CASRNSGSYEQYF. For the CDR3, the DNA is TGCGCCAGCAGGAATAGCGGGTCCTACGAGCAGTACTTC.

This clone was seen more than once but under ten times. The CDR3 protein is CASSQVGLAAYEQYF. The CDR3 nucleotides read TGCGCCAGCAGCCAAGTAGGACTAGCGGCGTACGAGCAGTACTTC. The V and J genes are TRBV4-3 and TRBJ2-7; 10 bases line up with TRBD2. This CDR3 has 15 residues. Trimming cost V 1 base and J 4 bases; bases outside gene matches: 4. CDR1 is LGHNA and CDR2 is YSLEER in the germline V gene.

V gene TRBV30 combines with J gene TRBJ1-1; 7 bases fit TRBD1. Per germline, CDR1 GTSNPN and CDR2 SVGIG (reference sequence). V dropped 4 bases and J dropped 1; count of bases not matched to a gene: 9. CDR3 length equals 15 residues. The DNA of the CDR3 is TGTGCCTGGACACCTTTAACAGGGGAGAACACTGAAGCTTTCTTT. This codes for CAWTPLTGENTEAFF.

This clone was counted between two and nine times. CDR3 sequence reads: CASSPIEQVEAFF. CDR3 DNA sequence: TGTGCCAGCAGCCCAATCGAGCAGGTTGAAGCTTTCTTT. The V call is TRBV11-2, the J call TRBJ1-1; D gene unclear. Trimming cost V 5 bases and J 7 bases, with 14 bases left between them. The CDR3 contains 13 residues. Per the germline V gene, CDR1 is SGHAT and CDR2 is FQNNGV.

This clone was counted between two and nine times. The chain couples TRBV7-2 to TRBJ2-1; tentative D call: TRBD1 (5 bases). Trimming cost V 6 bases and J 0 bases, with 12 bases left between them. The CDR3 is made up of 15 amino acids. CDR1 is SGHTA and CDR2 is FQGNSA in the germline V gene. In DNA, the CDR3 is TGTGCCAGCAGTCTACAGGCGATCTCCTACAATGAGCAGTTCTTC. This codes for CASSLQAISYNEQFF. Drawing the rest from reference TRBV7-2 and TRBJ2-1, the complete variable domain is GAGVSQSPSNKVTEKGKDVELRCDPISGHTALYWYRQSLGQGLEFLIYFQGNSAPDKSGLPSDRFSAERTGGSVSTLTIQRTQQEDSAVYLCASSLQAISYNEQFFGPGTRLTVL.

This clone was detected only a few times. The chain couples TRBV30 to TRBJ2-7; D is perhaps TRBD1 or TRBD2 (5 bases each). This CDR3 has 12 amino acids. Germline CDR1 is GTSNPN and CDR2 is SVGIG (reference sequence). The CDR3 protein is CAQSQGAGEQYF. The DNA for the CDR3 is TGTGCTCAAAGTCAGGGCGCGGGCGAGCAGTACTTC.

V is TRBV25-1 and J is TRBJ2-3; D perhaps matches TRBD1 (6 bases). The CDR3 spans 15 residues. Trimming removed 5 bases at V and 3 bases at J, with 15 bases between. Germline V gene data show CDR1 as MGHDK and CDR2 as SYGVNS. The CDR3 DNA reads TGTGCCAGCAGTACTGGGCAGGGGTGGACAGATACGCAGTATTTT. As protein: CASSTGQGWTDTQYF.

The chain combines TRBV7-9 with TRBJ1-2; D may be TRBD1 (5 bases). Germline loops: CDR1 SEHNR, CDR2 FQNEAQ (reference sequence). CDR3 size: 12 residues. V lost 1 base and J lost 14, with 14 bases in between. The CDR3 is CASSLDGTRATF. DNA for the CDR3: TGTGCCAGCAGCTTAGATGGGACTCGAGCTACCTTC.

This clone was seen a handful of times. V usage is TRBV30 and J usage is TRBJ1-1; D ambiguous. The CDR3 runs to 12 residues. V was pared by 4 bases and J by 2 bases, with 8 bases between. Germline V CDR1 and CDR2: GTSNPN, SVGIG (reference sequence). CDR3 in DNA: TGTGCCTGGACCTACCCCAACACTGAAGCTTTCTTT. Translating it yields CAWTYPNTEAFF.